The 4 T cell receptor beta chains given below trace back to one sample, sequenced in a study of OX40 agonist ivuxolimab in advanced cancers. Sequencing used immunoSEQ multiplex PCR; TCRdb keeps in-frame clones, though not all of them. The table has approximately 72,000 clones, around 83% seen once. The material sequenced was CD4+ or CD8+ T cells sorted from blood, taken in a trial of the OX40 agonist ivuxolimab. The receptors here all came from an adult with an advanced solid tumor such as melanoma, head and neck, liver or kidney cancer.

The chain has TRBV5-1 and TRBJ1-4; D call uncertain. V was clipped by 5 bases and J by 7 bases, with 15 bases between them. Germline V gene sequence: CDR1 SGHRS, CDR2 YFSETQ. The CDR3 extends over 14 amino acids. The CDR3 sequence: CASSSSGGSEKLFF. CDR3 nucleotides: TGCGCCAGCAGTTCGTCCGGAGGGAGTGAAAAACTGTTTTTT. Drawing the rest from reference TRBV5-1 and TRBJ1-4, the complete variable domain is KAGVTQTPRYLIKTRGQQVTLSCSPISGHRSVSWYQQTPGQGLQFLFEYFSETQRNKGNFPGRFSGRQFSNSRSEMNVSTLELGDSALYLCASSSSGGSEKLFFGSGTQLSVL.

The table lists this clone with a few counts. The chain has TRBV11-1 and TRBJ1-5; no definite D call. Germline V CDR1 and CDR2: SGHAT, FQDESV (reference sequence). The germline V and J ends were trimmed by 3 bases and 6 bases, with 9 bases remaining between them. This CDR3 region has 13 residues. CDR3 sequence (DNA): TGTGCCAGCAGCTTGCGCGAGCGTCAGCCCCAGCATTTT. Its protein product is CASSLRERQPQHF.

Written as DNA, the CDR3 is TGTGCCAGCTCGGGACTTTGGGACACTGAAGCTTTCTTT. Amino acid sequence: CASSGLWDTEAFF. This chain joins TRBV18 and TRBJ1-1, with D possibly matching TRBD1 (5 bases). Between the trimmed V and J ends, which lost 6 bases and 3 bases, there was a span of 11 bases. This CDR3 has 13 residues. Germline CDR1 reads KGHSH; CDR2 reads LQKENI.

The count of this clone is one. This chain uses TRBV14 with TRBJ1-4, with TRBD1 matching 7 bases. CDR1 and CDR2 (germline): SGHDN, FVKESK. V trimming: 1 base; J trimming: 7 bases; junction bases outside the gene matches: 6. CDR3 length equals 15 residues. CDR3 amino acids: CASSQGRGQGEKLFF. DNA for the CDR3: TGTGCCAGCAGCCAAGGAAGGGGGCAAGGTGAAAAACTGTTTTTT. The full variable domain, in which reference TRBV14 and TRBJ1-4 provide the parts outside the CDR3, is EAGVTQFPSHSVIEKGQTVTLRCDPISGHDNLYWYRRVMGKEIKFLLHFVKESKQDESGMPNNRFLAERTGGTYSTLKVQPAELEDSGVYFCASSQGRGQGEKLFFGSGTQLSVL.